This TCR beta chain was recorded in a study of vaccination effects on CD4 cells after COVID-19. Subsequent to roughly 9 days of culture, CD4+ T cells were isolated. Infection dated between March and December 2020, before the Alpha, Beta and Delta variants reached the United States. It was two doses of either the BNT162b2 or mRNA-1273 vaccine that participants received. V lost 0 bases, J lost 2 bases, and 14 bases lay in between. Germline V CDR1 and CDR2: SGHRS, YFSETQ. This CDR3 has 17 residues. This table comes from immunoSEQ multiplex PCR, and its TCRdb copy is limited to in-frame clones, with some not included. The sample gives roughly 30,000 clones, roughly 75% of which show up once; under 8% is in the top ten. Notes on this clone: Its matching antigen is unknown.

The chain carries TRBV5-1 and TRBJ2-2; D is ambiguous. Sequences were derived from CD4+ T cells from PBMCs cultured without peptide, sampled after COVID-19 vaccination. The TCR was taken from a human donor who had a prior SARS-CoV-2 infection. CDR3 in DNA: TGCGCCAGCAGCTTGGGGATCGACACCCGCAACACCGGGGAGCTGTTTTTT. It encodes CASSLGIDTRNTGELFF.